This T cell receptor beta chain was found in a study of CXCR3-negative and CXCR3-positive naive CD8 T cells. Notes on the study in general: Both naive subsets had comparably high diversity; memory CD8+ cells much lower. Naive CXCR3-positive and CXCR3-negative cells shared similar TRBV-TRBJ usage, unlike memory cells. CXCR3 expression partially decreased after cryopreservation; most assays used fresh PBMCs.

Using triplicate sorts, about 270,000 cells were collected each time from every CD8+ T cell subset. The libraries of TRB cDNA were prepared using 5' RACE with UMI labels. TCRdb reanalyzed the 5' RACE reads and collapses them to one entry per CDR3 protein, without DNA. Here the sample table reports about 56,000 distinct CDR3 sequences. Looked up from germline, CDR1 is SGHNT and CDR2 is YENEEA. This CDR3 is built from 17 residues. Of note for this clonotype: The antigen is undetermined.

V is TRBV11-3 and J is TRBJ2-2; lacking DNA, the TRBD1 call made by TCRdb goes unchecked. Input material: memory CD8+ T cells from blood. This TCR came from a human donor in good health. Some clones in this sample may be carry-over from other donors' samples. The chain's CDR3 is CASSHLPGQGNTGELFF.